One and the same sample provided the 31 T cell receptor beta chains below, sequenced in a study of blood T cell repertoires in COVID-19. Sequenced by immunoSEQ multiplex PCR; TCRdb stores in-frame clones only, minus some. Found here are about 300,000 clones, roughly 87% of them singletons; the top ten hold less than 2.5%. Sequencing was done on a sample of peripheral blood. These receptors were collected from a man between 18 and 29 years old with active or convalescent COVID-19.

V is TRBV18 and J is TRBJ2-2; 7 bases match TRBD1. Trimming removed 6 bases from V and 0 bases from J; junction bases left unmatched: 7. The CDR3 contains 16 residues. Germline lookup yields CDR1 KGHSH and CDR2 LQKENI. CDR3 region: CASSRTGTANTGELFF. CDR3 nucleotide sequence: TGTGCCAGCTCGCGAACCGGGACAGCGAACACCGGGGAGCTGTTTTTT.

In its sample, this clone was seen a few times. The chain couples TRBV7-3 to TRBJ1-6, with no clear D. The CDR3 covers 15 residues. Germline-derived CDR1 and CDR2 are SGHTA and FQGTGA. V gave up 2 bases and J gave up 0 bases, with 5 bases separating them. CDR3: CASSLFGSYNSPLHF. DNA for the CDR3: TGTGCCAGCAGCTTATTCGGCTCCTATAATTCACCCCTCCACTTT.

V is TRBV25-1 and J is TRBJ2-1; 8 positions match TRBD2. This CDR3 has 16 residues. Germline V gives CDR1 MGHDK, CDR2 SYGVNS. J lost 1 base, V lost 3 bases, and 5 bases had no gene match. The CDR3 reads CASSDPRGGSYNEQFF. The CDR3 coding sequence is TGTGCCAGCAGTGACCCCCGGGGGGGGTCCTACAATGAGCAGTTCTTC.

The rearrangement links TRBV6-5 to TRBJ2-7; the match to TRBD1 covers 7 bases. The CDR3 length is 13 residues. With V trimmed by 6 bases and J by 2 bases, 4 bases remained unmatched. Germline CDR1 and CDR2: MNHEY and SVGAGI. CDR3 sequence: CASRWTGTYEQYF. The CDR3 DNA follows: TGTGCCAGCAGATGGACAGGAACCTACGAGCAGTACTTC.

This clone was detected only once. The genes are TRBV5-1 and TRBJ1-4; D remains unclear. The germline V and J ends were trimmed by 5 bases and 7 bases, with 12 bases remaining between them. This CDR3 is 13 amino acids long. CDR1 is SGHRS, CDR2 YFSETQ, per germline. CDR3 nucleotide sequence: TGCGCCAGCAGGGACCTAGAGGGTGAAAAACTGTTTTTT. Amino acids: CASRDLEGEKLFF.

The J gene is TRBJ1-4, the V gene TRBV7-9, with 9 bases aligning to TRBD1. CDR1 and CDR2 from the germline V gene are SEHNR and FQNEAQ (reference sequence). Trimming cost V 5 bases and J 8 bases; bases outside gene matches: 9. This CDR3 region has 15 residues. The CDR3 nucleotides are TGTGCCAGCAGCCAAAGACGGACAGGGGACGAAAAACTGTTTTTT. This encodes CASSQRRTGDEKLFF.

In nucleotides, the CDR3 is TGTGCCAGCATGGGGGACAGTGGAAACACCATATATTTT. Translation: CASMGDSGNTIYF. The chain employs TRBV2 and TRBJ1-3; 7 nucleotides match TRBD1. The CDR3 consists of 13 residues. V lost 7 bases and J lost 3; bases outside the gene matches: 3. From germline, CDR1 is SNHLY and CDR2 FYNNEI.

The table lists this clone with a count of one. The V and J genes are TRBV5-1 and TRBJ2-7; the D gene is possibly TRBD1 (5 bases). This CDR3 contains 14 residues. Germline V gives CDR1 SGHRS, CDR2 YFSETQ. Trimming pared 4 bases from V and 0 bases from J, leaving 11 bases between. CDR3 region: CASSQQVSSYEQYF. The CDR3 region has the DNA TGCGCCAGCAGCCAACAGGTTAGCTCCTACGAGCAGTACTTC.

CDR3 amino acids: CASSPGTGGSQYF. In nucleotides, the CDR3 is TGTGCCAGCAGCCCCGGGACAGGGGGCTCCCAGTATTTT. The rearrangement uses TRBV11-3 and TRBJ2-3; 12 bases are a match to TRBD1. Germline V gene lookup returns CDR1 SGHNT and CDR2 YENEEA. J gave up 12 bases and V 5 bases, and 6 bases lay outside the gene matches. CDR3 size: 13 residues.

The rearrangement uses TRBV23-1 and TRBJ2-7; possibly TRBD2 for D (5 bases). TRBV23-1 counts as an open reading frame of uncertain function. Trimming stripped 8 bases from V and 5 bases from J, with 28 bases between. The CDR3 loop spans 17 amino acids. The CDR3 sequence is CASLTPDSSLGHDEQYF. CDR3 bases: TGCGCCAGCCTTACCCCGGACTCGAGTTTAGGGCACGACGAGCAGTACTTC.

The gene calls are TRBV20-1 and TRBJ2-7, with a tentative D call TRBD2 (5 bases). V dropped 3 bases and J dropped 4 bases, with 16 bases sitting between them. CDR1 and CDR2 from the germline V gene are DFQATT and SNEGSKA (reference sequence). CDR3 size: 14 residues. DNA for the CDR3: TGCAGTGCTAGTTCCACTAGTTACTGGTACGAGCAGTACTTC. Amino acid sequence: CSASSTSYWYEQYF.

The chain combines TRBV12-5 with TRBJ1-6; D gene uncertain. CDR3 length equals 14 residues. Between the trimmed V and J ends, which lost 1 base and 7 bases, there was a span of 8 bases. Looked up from germline, CDR1 is LGHNT and CDR2 is FRNRAP. The CDR3 DNA sequence: TGTGCTAGTGGTTTGGCCGGCGGGAATTCACCCCTCCACTTT. Translation: CASGLAGGNSPLHF.

This clone has more than one count but fewer than ten. The sample carries other DNA sequences with the same CDR3. The chain uses TRBV6-1 and TRBJ2-1; maybe TRBD1 (5 bases). The germline V and J ends were trimmed by 1 base and 4 bases, with 8 bases remaining between them. The V gene's germline CDR1 is MNHNS and CDR2 SASEGT. The CDR3 is 14 residues long. CDR3 protein: CASSEVAGYNEQFF. The CDR3 region has the DNA TGTGCCAGCAGTGAAGTGGCAGGGTACAATGAGCAGTTCTTC.

In this sample, this clone turned up a few times. The chain is built from TRBV4-1 and TRBJ1-5; 7 nucleotides align to TRBD1. Trimming cost V 1 base and J 0 bases; bases outside gene matches: 6. Germline values: CDR1 MGHRA, CDR2 YSYEKL. The CDR3 extends over 17 amino acids. The CDR3 here is CASSQGGQEYSNQPQHF. CDR3 bases: TGCGCCAGCAGCCAAGGTGGACAGGAATATAGCAATCAGCCCCAGCATTTT.

This rearrangement joins TRBV12-3 or TRBV12-4 to TRBJ2-3, with D perhaps TRBD2 (6 bases). CDR3 size: 12 residues. V was clipped by 5 bases and J by 4 bases, with 7 bases between them. CDR3 in DNA: TGTGCCAGCAGTCGGGACTCAGATACGCAGTATTTT. Its protein is CASSRDSDTQYF.

A single count supports this clone. The CDR3 is CASSFLRGNQPQHF. The CDR3 DNA follows: TGTGCCAGCAGCTTCCTTCGGGGTAATCAGCCCCAGCATTTT. The chain combines TRBV5-8 with TRBJ1-5, with no clear D. This CDR3 comprises 14 residues. CDR1 is SGHTS, CDR2 YDEGEE, per germline. The V and J ends lost 2 bases and 4 bases respectively, with 10 bases between them.

V is TRBV3-1 (or the pseudogene TRBV3-2) and J is TRBJ2-7, with D maybe TRBD1 (6 bases). V dropped 0 bases and J dropped 2 bases, with 11 bases sitting between them. Germline V gene sequence: CDR1 LGHDT, CDR2 YNNKEL (reference sequence). The CDR3 sequence is 15 residues long. Written as DNA, the CDR3 is TGTGCCAGCAGCCAAGAGCCGACAGGCACCTACGAGCAGTACTTC. It translates to CASSQEPTGTYEQYF.

The chain carries TRBV25-1 and TRBJ2-3; TRBD2 matches 7 bases. CDR3 length: 14 residues. CDR1 MGHDK and CDR2 SYGVNS come from the germline V gene. V lost 7 bases and J lost 2; bases outside the gene matches: 6. Here the CDR3 reads CASKGGLDTDTQYF. CDR3 sequence (DNA): TGTGCCAGCAAAGGAGGACTAGACACAGATACGCAGTATTTT.

The gene calls are TRBV6-5 and TRBJ1-1; D ambiguous. The CDR3 spans 12 residues. Per the germline V gene, CDR1 is MNHEY and CDR2 is SVGAGI. V was shortened by 2 bases and J by 7 bases, with 8 bases between the two germline ends. The CDR3 sequence: CASSYLGSEAFF. CDR3 DNA: TGTGCCAGCAGTTACCTCGGGAGTGAAGCTTTCTTT.

The chain has TRBV7-6 and TRBJ1-4, with 7 bases identical to TRBD1. V lost 4 bases and J lost 8; bases outside the gene matches: 13. The CDR3 sequence is 16 residues long. Germline V gene data show CDR1 as SGHVS and CDR2 as FNYEAQ. The CDR3 nucleotides are TGTGCCAGCAGCTCCCCCTTCAGCAGGGGGAGGGAAAAACTGTTTTTT. Translation gives CASSSPFSRGREKLFF.

This chain links TRBV18 with TRBJ2-1; 9 positions match TRBD1. This CDR3 is 15 amino acids long. Trimming cost V 8 bases and J 0 bases; bases outside gene matches: 5. Germline loops: CDR1 KGHSH, CDR2 LQKENI. The CDR3 spells CASEAQGASYNEQFF. CDR3 nucleotide sequence: TGTGCCAGCGAGGCACAGGGGGCCTCCTACAATGAGCAGTTCTTC.

The genes are TRBV4-3 and TRBJ2-7; TRBD1 matches 7 bases. The V segment lost 1 base and the J segment 3 bases; nucleotides outside the gene matches: 9. The CDR3 covers 16 residues. The germline gives CDR1 LGHNA, CDR2 YSLEER. CDR3 residues: CASSQALGQLNYEQYF. The CDR3 DNA sequence: TGCGCCAGCAGCCAAGCCCTGGGACAGCTAAACTACGAGCAGTACTTC.

V gene TRBV14 combines with J gene TRBJ1-1; no clear D gene. From germline, CDR1 is SGHDN and CDR2 FVKESK. CDR3 length: 13 residues. The V end lost 4 bases, the J end lost 4 bases, and 10 bases lay between the germline ends. The CDR3 here is CASSLSRSTEAFF. CDR3 sequence (DNA): TGTGCCAGCAGCCTGTCCCGGAGCACTGAAGCTTTCTTT.

The chain joins TRBV7-9 to TRBJ2-7, with TRBD2 matching 8 bases. Germline values: CDR1 SEHNR, CDR2 FQNEAQ (reference sequence). V trimming: 2 bases; J trimming: 7 bases; junction bases outside the gene matches: 10. The CDR3 length is 15 residues. The CDR3 region has the DNA TGTGCCAGCAGCTTAATGGGACTAGTGCCACGGGAGCAGTACTTC. Translating gives CASSLMGLVPREQYF.

This clone was seen a single time. The V gene is TRBV7-9, the J gene TRBJ2-5; D call uncertain. The CDR3 extends over 14 amino acids. Per the germline V gene, CDR1 is SEHNR and CDR2 is FQNEAQ (reference sequence). The V end was cut by 5 bases, the J end by 1 base, with 11 bases between. CDR3 nucleotides: TGTGCCAGCAGCGAAAGACACTTCCAAGAGACCCAGTACTTC. This sequence encodes CASSERHFQETQYF. Supplemented by reference TRBV7-9 and TRBJ2-5, the full variable domain reads DTGVSQNPRHKITKRGQNVTFRCDPISEHNRLYWYRQTLGQGPEFLTYFQNEAQLEKSRLLSDRFSAERPKGSFSTLEIQRTEQGDSAMYLCASSERHFQETQYFGPGTRLLVL.

This sequence joins TRBV18 and TRBJ2-1; 8 bases map to TRBD2. In germline, CDR1 is KGHSH, CDR2 LQKENI. CDR3 length: 15 residues. Unmatched junction bases numbered 3, after V lost 5 bases and J lost 0 bases. CDR3 DNA sequence: TGTGCCAGCTCAACGGGGGGGGCCTCCTACAATGAGCAGTTCTTC. Amino acids: CASSTGGASYNEQFF.

This chain links TRBV28 with TRBJ2-1; 7 bases agree with TRBD1. The germline gives CDR1 MDHEN, CDR2 SYDVKM. CDR3 size: 16 residues. The J segment lost 0 bases and the V segment lost 6 bases, leaving 8 bases of the junction unmatched. CDR3: CASRESQGSSYNEQFF. The CDR3 coding sequence is TGTGCCAGCAGAGAATCACAGGGGAGCTCCTACAATGAGCAGTTCTTC.

The genes are TRBV23-1 and TRBJ2-7; weak D call: TRBD1 (7 bases). TRBV23-1 is placed among ORFs of uncertain function. The CDR3 spans 20 residues. V dropped 0 bases and J dropped 2 bases, with 26 bases sitting between them. The CDR3 nucleotides are TGCGCCAGCAGTCAATCGGACATGTCAGCCCAGGGGGGATTCCCCTACGAGCAGTACTTC. Translated, it gives CASSQSDMSAQGGFPYEQYF.

The chain combines TRBV27 with TRBJ1-2, with D possibly matching TRBD1 (5 bases). Deletions cut 7 bases from V and 4 bases from J, with 16 bases between. CDR3 length equals 14 residues. Germline V gene data show CDR1 as MNHEY and CDR2 as SMNVEV (reference sequence). The CDR3 loop reads CASTPYGGGYGYTF. The DNA of the CDR3 is TGTGCCAGCACGCCCTATGGGGGAGGCTATGGCTACACCTTC.

This clone came up a few times. This chain joins TRBV11-1 and TRBJ2-5; D is perhaps TRBD2 (5 bases). V was shortened by 1 base and J by 5 bases, with 14 bases between the two germline ends. CDR1 SGHAT and CDR2 FQDESV come from the germline V gene (reference sequence). This CDR3 is 15 amino acids long. The CDR3 loop is CASSLEVGVGETQYF. The CDR3 bases are TGTGCCAGCAGCTTAGAAGTCGGGGTTGGGGAGACCCAGTACTTC.

The chain employs TRBV7-2 and TRBJ1-2; TRBD1 matches at 7 bases. Germline V CDR1 and CDR2: SGHTA, FQGNSA. The CDR3 contains 18 residues. V was clipped by 5 bases and J by 1 base; unmatched bases: 16. The CDR3 protein is CASSPRGQVQIYNYGYTF. CDR3 bases: TGTGCCAGCAGCCCTAGAGGACAGGTTCAAATTTATAACTATGGCTACACCTTC.